This T cell receptor (beta chain) was sequenced for a study of cytomegalovirus exposure and HLA in healthy donors. General study results and limits: Reports indicated that the classifier achieved high specificity and sensitivity in diagnosing cytomegalovirus status. According to a subsequent analysis, TCR clusters identified in the first cohort showed a tendency to co-occur across the roughly 130 validation repertoires. The authors listed some 160 TCR beta chains as cytomegalovirus-associated.

Measured with immunoSEQ multiplex PCR; TCRdb has only the in-frame clones, and not every one. This sample has about 240,000 clones, with about 87% found just once. This clone was counted between two and nine times. Antigen: not known. Trimming removed 1 base at V and 6 bases at J, with 2 bases between. The germline V gene encodes CDR1 SGHRS and CDR2 YFSETQ. This CDR3 comprises 11 residues. The donors were part of the validation cohort, which consisted of roughly 120 subjects and was separate from the first cohort of 666 subjects. The specimen sequenced was PBMCs. The clonotype originates from a man younger than 30 in good health and CMV-seronegative. The chain is built from TRBV5-1 and TRBJ2-1; D gene uncertain. CDR3 region: CASSLRNEQFF. CDR3 coding DNA: TGCGCCAGCAGCTTGCGCAATGAGCAGTTCTTC.